These 6 T cell receptor beta chains were all obtained from the same sample, sequenced in a study of blood T cell repertoires in COVID-19. Generated by immunoSEQ multiplex PCR, the TCRdb table keeps only in-frame clones and is missing some. The sample has around 78,000 clones; approximately 89% are singletons. The sample comprised peripheral blood. The receptors here all came from a man aged 45 to 65 with active COVID-19.

V and J are TRBV2 and TRBJ2-5; a possible D gene is TRBD1 (5 bases). This CDR3 contains 14 residues. V was cut by 6 bases and J by 2 bases, with 13 bases left in between. Germline V lookup: CDR1 SNHLY, CDR2 FYNNEI. The CDR3 region has the DNA TGTGCCAGCAGAGACAGAAGATTACAAGAGACCCAGTACTTC. It specifies CASRDRRLQETQYF.

The chain is built from TRBV2 and TRBJ2-1; 10 bases are a match to TRBD2. V lost 6 bases, J lost 4 bases, and 6 bases stayed unmatched. This CDR3 is built from 15 residues. Germline V gene sequence: CDR1 SNHLY, CDR2 FYNNEI. The CDR3 spells CASRVSGGQYNEQFF. CDR3 sequence (DNA): TGTGCCAGCAGGGTTAGCGGGGGGCAATACAATGAGCAGTTCTTC.

The J gene is TRBJ1-1, the V gene TRBV28; TRBD1 is a possible D gene (6 bases). Trimming took 5 bases from V and 8 from J, leaving 15 bases between them. The CDR3 is 13 amino acids. Per germline, CDR1 MDHEN and CDR2 SYDVKM. In DNA form, the CDR3 reads TGTGCCAGCAGTCCCCCGCACAGGGTCGAAGCTTTCTTT. Translation: CASSPPHRVEAFF.

The chain links TRBV4-1 to TRBJ1-4; D unclear. CDR3 length: 16 amino acids. Germline V lookup: CDR1 MGHRA, CDR2 YSYEKL. V gave up 1 base and J gave up 7 bases, with 16 bases separating them. The CDR3 DNA sequence: TGCGCCAGCAGCCAAGTTCGAGGTGCTGGAGGTGAAAAACTGTTTTTT. Protein sequence: CASSQVRGAGGEKLFF.

The V gene is TRBV5-6, the J gene TRBJ2-7; TRBD1 might be the D (6 bases). V was clipped by 5 bases and J by 5 bases, with 14 bases between them. This CDR3 has 13 amino acids. Germline CDR1 and CDR2: SGHDT and YYEEEE. The CDR3 spells CASSFQQGNEQYF. The CDR3 DNA reads TGTGCCAGCAGTTTCCAACAGGGCAACGAGCAGTACTTC.

This clone was seen once. The genes are TRBV5-1 and TRBJ1-5; possible D gene TRBD1, 5 bases. The CDR3 covers 14 residues. The germline V gene encodes CDR1 SGHRS and CDR2 YFSETQ. The germline V and J ends were trimmed by 4 bases and 5 bases, with 13 bases remaining between them. CDR3 bases: TGCGCCAGCAGCCCGGACAAATTAGATCAGCCCCAGCATTTT. This translates into CASSPDKLDQPQHF.